This T cell receptor (beta chain) is drawn from a study of blood T cell repertoires in COVID-19 (dated by TCRdb to the early 2020s). For the wider study: Collaborator samples came from the United States, Italy and Spain and covered acute and convalescent phases of COVID-19. The sample metadata nearly always contained a de-identified subject ID, COVID-19 status, age in years and sex. The prospective study material was composed of cDNA or gDNA derived from T cells, B-cell-depleted T cells, or PBMCs. The samples were drawn from the first 160 participants of the ongoing ImmuneRACE study and from roughly 1,300 subjects provided by 6 global collaborators. The repertoires were released in a freely available public database meant as a resource for research on the immune response to SARS-CoV-2. Deeply sampled blood TCRbeta repertoires from subjects exposed to, actively infected with, or recovered from COVID-19 were included in the dataset. HLA class I and class II types, where available, came from metadata supplied by the sample provider rather than from assay-based typing.

Participants in the prospective study were enrolled through a virtual design, were aged roughly 18 to 90 years, and lived in roughly 25 United States geographic areas. To assign participants to cohorts, the prospective study relied on clinical history that participants themselves reported in a screening survey and a study questionnaire. Recovered participants in ImmuneRACE Cohort 3 were defined as having two consecutive negative NP/OP PCR tests, clearance from a healthcare professional, or resolution of symptoms. In the prospective study, mobile phlebotomists collected whole blood, serum and a nasopharyngeal or oropharyngeal swab from each participant. Over a 2-month period, participants in the prospective study had the option of providing additional blood draws and questionnaires. Prospective study blood samples were shipped either frozen or at room temperature before DNA extraction. Trimming at the junction amounts to 4 bases on V and 7 bases on J, and the germline ends lie 19 bases apart. CDR1 SEHNR and CDR2 FQNEAQ were looked up in the germline V gene (reference sequence). The CDR3 numbers 15 residues from cysteine through phenylalanine. Only the CDR3 region is kept as DNA, spanning 45 bases read in frame from base 1.

TCRbeta CDR3 regions were amplified from genomic DNA using the immunoSEQ Assay, a bias-controlled multiplex PCR. From the authors' description of their analysis: The number of nucleated cells in each sample was estimated from the amplification of reference gene primers within the assay. Sequence reads were collapsed and filtered to measure the absolute abundance of every unique TCRbeta CDR3 rearrangement. For each sample, productive Simpson clonality was calculated as the square root of Simpson's diversity index over productive rearrangements. TCRdb stores this immuneACCESS table with in-frame sequences only. Part of the clones is absent; in the studies checked, under half of the shortfall reflects unresolved V genes, and no reason is known for the rest. That table is the source of V, J and clone size, and D and trimming were worked out from the DNA. For this sample the table gives a few hundred thousand clones, of which 85% to 90% were detected only once. Roughly a tenth of the sample is held by the ten biggest clonotypes.

Overall study outcomes, separate from this receptor: The quantity of clinical and demographic metadata differed by source and by participant and was supplied without curation.

Worth noting for this clone: Its binding antigen is unknown. Nothing much larger sits one base from this clone, and base qualities are not available.

This sequence originates from a woman in her twenties or thirties who had recovered from COVID-19. Material for sequencing was PBMCs or T cells enriched from blood (not recorded which). The sequence joins TRBV7-9 to TRBJ1-2; the D gene is perhaps TRBD1, on 6 matching bases. The DNA sequence follows: TGTGCCAGCAGCTATGCCCAGGGGCCGGTGGGTGGCTACACCTTC. It translates as CASSYAQGPVGGYTF.